This entry lists 30 T cell receptor beta chains sequenced from one sample in a study of blood T cell repertoires in COVID-19. Libraries were prepared by immunoSEQ multiplex PCR; TCRdb keeps only in-frame clonotypes and omits some of them. The repertoire has 110,000 to 150,000 clones, 80% to 90% of them found once; the top ten carry 1.5% to 2%. The sequencing sample was made of peripheral blood. These receptors all stem from a woman between 45 and 65 years old with acute or convalescent COVID-19.

The rearrangement joins TRBV5-4 to TRBJ1-2; D call uncertain. The V end lost 6 bases, the J end lost 8 bases, and 23 bases lay between the germline ends. This CDR3 has 15 residues. CDR1 and CDR2 (germline): SGHNT, YYREEE (reference sequence). In nucleotides, the CDR3 is TGTGCCAGCACCCTAGCTTCGAAGGGCCCGGGGGGCTACACCTTC. As protein: CASTLASKGPGGYTF.

The chain couples TRBV3-1 (or the pseudogene TRBV3-2) to TRBJ1-3; D call uncertain. The germline CDR1 and CDR2 sequences are LGHDT and YNNKEL (reference sequence). Between the trimmed V and J ends, which lost 4 bases and 3 bases, there was a span of 10 bases. CDR3 size: 14 residues. This CDR3 is CASSPLVGGNTIYF. The CDR3 DNA reads TGTGCCAGCAGCCCTCTAGTAGGTGGAAACACCATATATTTT.

The chain uses TRBV6-5 and TRBJ2-5; TRBD1 matches at 8 bases. CDR3 size: 13 residues. Looked up from germline, CDR1 is MNHEY and CDR2 is SVGAGI. V lost 6 bases, J lost 5 bases, and 5 bases stayed unmatched. CDR3 DNA: TGTGCCAGCAGGACGGGACAGGCTGAGACCCAGTACTTC. It codes for CASRTGQAETQYF.

The chain combines TRBV9 with TRBJ1-3; no reliable D call. Trimming pared 3 bases from V and 8 bases from J, leaving 6 bases between. Germline CDR1 SGDLS, CDR2 YYNGEE. The CDR3 totals 11 residues. The CDR3 is CASSALDTIYF. The CDR3 nucleotides are TGTGCCAGCAGCGCGTTAGACACCATATATTTT.

The chain combines TRBV4-1 with TRBJ2-1; 11 nucleotides align to TRBD2. CDR1 and CDR2 (germline): MGHRA, YSYEKL. The CDR3 consists of 15 residues. V lost 3 bases and J lost 4; bases outside the gene matches: 2. The CDR3 DNA reads TGCGCCAGCAGCCAGATAGCGGGGGGGTACAATGAGCAGTTCTTC. Protein sequence: CASSQIAGGYNEQFF.

V and J are TRBV18 and TRBJ1-1; possible D gene TRBD1, 6 bases. V lost 3 bases to trimming and J lost 3 bases, with 11 bases between them. The germline CDR1 and CDR2 sequences are KGHSH and LQKENI. The CDR3 has 14 residues. The CDR3: CASSPGAGDTEAFF. The CDR3 region has the DNA TGTGCCAGCTCACCCGGGGCAGGGGACACTGAAGCTTTCTTT.

Details on this clone: Other nucleotide sequences in the sample specify the same CDR3. The CDR3 loop is CASSLWGEGNQPQHF. As DNA, the CDR3 is TGTGCCAGCAGCTTGTGGGGAGAGGGCAATCAGCCCCAGCATTTT. The chain is built from TRBV5-5 and TRBJ1-5; D gene unclear. Germline V gene lookup returns CDR1 SGHKS and CDR2 YYEKEE (reference sequence). V was trimmed by 1 base and J by 2 bases, leaving 10 bases between them. The CDR3 spans 15 residues.

This chain connects TRBV13 to TRBJ1-1, with no clear D. Germline values: CDR1 PRHDT, CDR2 FYEKMQ (reference sequence). The CDR3 contains 15 residues. Trimming pared 1 base from V and 5 bases from J, leaving 14 bases between. CDR3 region: CASSLVAVEQTEAFF. In nucleotides, the CDR3 is TGTGCCAGCAGCTTAGTGGCCGTCGAACAGACTGAAGCTTTCTTT. The variable domain in full, completed from reference TRBV13 and TRBJ1-1, reads AAGVIQSPRHLIKEKRETATLKCYPIPRHDTVYWYQQGPGQDPQFLISFYEKMQSDKGSIPDRFSAQQFSDYHSELNMSSLELGDSALYFCASSLVAVEQTEAFFGQGTRLTVV.

The CDR3, as DNA: TGTGCCAGTAGTATCCCTTTCCAGGGATTCTCTGGAAACACCATATATTTT. Its translation: CASSIPFQGFSGNTIYF. The chain uses TRBV19 and TRBJ1-3; D is possibly TRBD1 (5 bases). This CDR3 comprises 17 residues. V lost 3 bases and J lost 0, with 15 bases in between. Looked up from germline, CDR1 is LNHDA and CDR2 is SQIVND (reference sequence).

The chain couples TRBV11-2 to TRBJ2-7; D not certain. CDR1 and CDR2 (germline): SGHAT, FQNNGV. The CDR3 consists of 12 residues. V gave up 1 base and J gave up 3 bases, with 4 bases separating them. The CDR3, as DNA: TGTGCCAGCAGCTTAGTCAGCTACGAGCAGTACTTC. Translation gives CASSLVSYEQYF.

V gene TRBV7-8 combines with J gene TRBJ1-4, with D possibly TRBD1 on 6 matching bases. Per the germline V gene, CDR1 is SGHVS and CDR2 is FQNEAQ. CDR3 length equals 15 residues. The V gene lost 1 base and the J gene lost 7 bases, with 13 bases spanning the gap. The CDR3 nucleotides are TGTGCCAGCAGCTTAGAACAGGGCTTTGGTGAAAAACTGTTTTTT. Translating gives CASSLEQGFGEKLFF. The full variable domain, with the rest looked up from reference TRBV7-8 and TRBJ1-4, is GAGVSQSPRYKVAKRGQDVALRCDPISGHVSLFWYQQALGQGPEFLTYFQNEAQLDKSGLPSDRFFAERPEGSVSTLKIQRTQQEDSAVYLCASSLEQGFGEKLFFGSGTQLSVL.

This sequence joins TRBV3-1 (or the pseudogene TRBV3-2) and TRBJ1-5; no reliable D call. In germline, CDR1 is LGHDT, CDR2 YNNKEL (reference sequence). This CDR3 region has 13 residues. V lost 4 bases and J lost 4, with 8 bases in between. The CDR3 loop is CASSPSGNQPQHF. Written as DNA, the CDR3 is TGTGCCAGCAGCCCTTCGGGGAATCAGCCCCAGCATTTT.

The gene calls are TRBV7-6 and TRBJ2-5; D gene ambiguous. Germline CDR1 and CDR2: SGHVS and FNYEAQ. The CDR3 runs to 14 residues. V lost 2 bases to trimming and J lost 5 bases, with 12 bases between them. The CDR3 region has the DNA TGTGCCAGCAGCTTAACGTCCCCCCAGGAGACCCAGTACTTC. This encodes CASSLTSPQETQYF.

This clone was seen only a few times. This chain uses TRBV28 with TRBJ1-6; 9 bases match TRBD1. The CDR3 consists of 13 residues. The junction had 3 bases not matched to a gene; V was cut back by 7 bases and J by 8 bases. CDR1 and CDR2 (germline): MDHEN, SYDVKM. CDR3 protein: CASKDRGDSPLHF. The CDR3 DNA is TGTGCCAGCAAGGACAGGGGAGATTCACCCCTCCACTTT.

This sequence joins TRBV5-1 and TRBJ2-1, with TRBD1 matching 8 bases. This CDR3 is 16 amino acids long. CDR1 is SGHRS and CDR2 is YFSETQ in the germline V gene. Losses at the gene ends were 3 bases for V and 5 bases for J; bases not matched to a gene: 10. CDR3 protein: CASSWPGGLINNEQFF. The CDR3 DNA follows: TGCGCCAGCAGCTGGCCAGGGGGCCTTATTAACAATGAGCAGTTCTTC.

The rearrangement links TRBV2 to TRBJ2-4; D may be TRBD1 (6 bases). The CDR3 loop spans 13 amino acids. Between the trimmed V and J ends, which lost 1 base and 9 bases, there was a span of 10 bases. Germline CDR1 SNHLY, CDR2 FYNNEI. CDR3 in amino acids: CASSEEQGGIQYF. CDR3 nucleotide sequence: TGTGCCAGCAGTGAAGAACAGGGTGGCATTCAGTACTTC.

The V call is TRBV20-1, the J call TRBJ1-2; weak D call: TRBD1 (5 bases). Trimming shortened V by 3 bases and J by 4 bases, and 12 bases separated the two germline ends. Per germline, CDR1 DFQATT and CDR2 SNEGSKA (reference sequence). The CDR3 is 13 amino acids. The CDR3 DNA sequence: TGCAGTGCTAGTCAGGGCGGGGCCTATGGCTACACCTTC. Amino acids: CSASQGGAYGYTF.

The chain is built from TRBV6-5 and TRBJ1-2, with D possibly matching TRBD1 (6 bases). This CDR3 is 15 amino acids long. Trimming removed 3 bases from V and 4 bases from J, with 15 bases in between. CDR1 is MNHEY, CDR2 SVGAGI, per germline. CDR3 DNA: TGTGCCAGCAGTTATCAGGGGAACATCGGCTATGGCTACACCTTC. It yields the protein CASSYQGNIGYGYTF.

J is TRBJ2-5 and V is TRBV7-3; perhaps TRBD2 as D (5 bases). CDR3 length equals 14 residues. Germline CDR1 SGHTA, CDR2 FQGTGA. The V end was cut by 1 base, the J end by 1 base, with 7 bases between. CDR3 sequence reads: CASSLNGIQETQYF. The CDR3 nucleotides are TGTGCCAGCAGCTTAAACGGGATCCAAGAGACCCAGTACTTC.

This rearrangement joins TRBV14 to TRBJ1-2; D unclear. V lost 3 bases, J lost 1 base, and 15 bases lay in between. This CDR3 spans 16 amino acids. Germline V gene lookup returns CDR1 SGHDN and CDR2 FVKESK. As DNA, the CDR3 is TGTGCCAGCAGCCAGGCCGACGGGAGCTTTAACTATGGCTACACCTTC. Residues: CASSQADGSFNYGYTF.

The chain combines TRBV19 with TRBJ1-6; no clear D gene. Germline V CDR1 and CDR2: LNHDA, SQIVND (reference sequence). The CDR3 is 16 amino acids. V was trimmed by 7 bases and J by 0 bases, leaving 13 bases between them. CDR3 coding DNA: TGTGCCAGTAAATTGCAGGCAAGCTCCTATAATTCACCCCTCCACTTT. Protein sequence: CASKLQASSYNSPLHF.

The CDR3 reads CASSLVIKGVRSANTGELFF. CDR3 nucleotide sequence: TGTGCCAGCAGCTTAGTCATTAAGGGAGTGAGGTCGGCGAACACCGGGGAGCTGTTTTTT. The rearrangement uses TRBV7-8 and TRBJ2-2; D possibly corresponds to TRBD2 (5 bases). This CDR3 spans 20 amino acids. V was cut by 1 base and J by 0 bases, with 21 bases left in between. The V gene's germline CDR1 is SGHVS and CDR2 FQNEAQ.

The rearrangement joins TRBV2 to TRBJ2-1, with 7 bases identical to TRBD2. Germline CDR1 is SNHLY and CDR2 is FYNNEI. The CDR3 has 10 amino acids. The V gene end was trimmed by 8 bases and the J gene end by 8 bases; junction bases not matched to a gene: 0. CDR3 region: CASGRDEQFF. The CDR3 bases are TGTGCCAGCGGGAGGGATGAGCAGTTCTTC.

The rearrangement links TRBV6-4 to TRBJ2-3; 7 positions match TRBD1. V was pared by 2 bases and J by 0 bases, with 5 bases of the junction left unmatched. Per germline, CDR1 MRHNA and CDR2 SNTAGT. This CDR3 has 16 residues. This CDR3 reads CASSDLRDRSTDTQYF. The CDR3 nucleotides read TGTGCCAGCAGTGACCTCCGGGACAGAAGCACAGATACGCAGTATTTT.

V is TRBV9 and J is TRBJ2-5; 7 bases are shared with TRBD1. V lost 2 bases and J lost 5; bases outside the gene matches: 3. The CDR3 extends over 13 amino acids. Germline values: CDR1 SGDLS, CDR2 YYNGEE. CDR3 sequence reads: CASSVSGGETQYF. Here the CDR3 DNA reads TGTGCCAGCAGCGTGTCAGGGGGTGAGACCCAGTACTTC.

This chain links TRBV5-5 with TRBJ2-1; 14 bases match TRBD2. The CDR3 is 16 amino acids. V was pared by 3 bases and J by 5 bases, with 4 bases of the junction left unmatched. Germline-derived CDR1 and CDR2 are SGHKS and YYEKEE (reference sequence). The CDR3 sequence: CASSSRTSGRNNEQFF. DNA for the CDR3: TGTGCCAGCAGCTCACGGACTAGCGGGAGGAACAATGAGCAGTTCTTC.

This clone was recorded only once. The rearrangement uses TRBV7-8 and TRBJ1-5; D gene unclear. Germline CDR1 reads SGHVS; CDR2 reads FQNEAQ. V dropped 0 bases and J dropped 5 bases, with 8 bases sitting between them. The CDR3 totals 14 residues. The CDR3 loop is CASSLARGDQPQHF. CDR3 bases: TGTGCCAGCAGCTTAGCGCGCGGGGATCAGCCCCAGCATTTT. Complete variable domain (other parts from reference TRBV7-8 and TRBJ1-5): GAGVSQSPRYKVAKRGQDVALRCDPISGHVSLFWYQQALGQGPEFLTYFQNEAQLDKSGLPSDRFFAERPEGSVSTLKIQRTQQEDSAVYLCASSLARGDQPQHFGDGTRLSIL.

V usage is TRBV7-9 and J usage is TRBJ2-3; 7 bases are a match to TRBD2. The CDR3 has 14 residues. V shed 8 bases, J shed 3 bases, and the junction held 8 bases outside the gene matches. Germline values: CDR1 SEHNR, CDR2 FQNEAQ (reference sequence). In DNA form, the CDR3 reads TGTGCCAGCCATAGGCGGGGGACGACAGATACGCAGTATTTT. This gives the protein CASHRRGTTDTQYF.

The CDR3 protein is CASRGQADEKLFF. DNA for the CDR3: TGTGCCAGCAGAGGACAGGCGGATGAAAAACTGTTTTTT. The chain recombines TRBV12-3 or TRBV12-4 with TRBJ1-4; 7 bases line up with TRBD1. The CDR3 covers 13 residues. J lost 6 bases, V lost 6 bases, and 4 bases had no gene match.

The V call is TRBV9, the J call TRBJ2-7; 9 bases are a match to TRBD1. Trimming took 3 bases from V and 5 from J; bases not matched to a gene: 0. Germline V gene sequence: CDR1 SGDLS, CDR2 YYNGEE. This CDR3 has 12 amino acids. CDR3: CASSGTGDEQYF. In DNA, the CDR3 is TGTGCCAGCAGCGGGACAGGGGACGAGCAGTACTTC.